This T cell receptor beta chain was retrieved from a study of neurological immune-mediated disorders. The CDR3 is 13 residues long. CDR1 and CDR2 (germline): SEHNR, FQNEAQ (reference sequence). Many counts were recorded for this clonotype. At one boundary the junction diverges from the germline segment, which might be a read error. TCRdb processed the 5' RACE reads anew with MiXCR; each CDR3 protein has one entry. The sample yields more than 20,000 distinct CDR3 sequences, less than 2.5% seen once. The source is a woman aged 50 to 60 with multiple sclerosis. The material sequenced was PBMCs. This chain joins TRBV7-9 and TRBJ1-5, with D unresolved. The CDR3 nucleotides read TGTGCCAGCAGCCTCGCTGGGAGTCAGCCCCAGAATTTT. Its translation: CASSLAGSQPQNF.